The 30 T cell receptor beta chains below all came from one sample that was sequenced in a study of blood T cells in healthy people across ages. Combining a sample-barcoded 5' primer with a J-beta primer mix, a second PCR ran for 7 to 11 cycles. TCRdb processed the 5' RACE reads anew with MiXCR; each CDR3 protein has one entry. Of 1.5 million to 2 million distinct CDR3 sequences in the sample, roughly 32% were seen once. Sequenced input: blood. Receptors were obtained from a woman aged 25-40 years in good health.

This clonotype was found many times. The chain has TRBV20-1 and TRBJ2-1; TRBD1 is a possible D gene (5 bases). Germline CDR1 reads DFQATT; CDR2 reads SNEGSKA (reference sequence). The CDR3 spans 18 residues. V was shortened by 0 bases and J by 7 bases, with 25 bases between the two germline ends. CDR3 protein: CSAREGRLPNLSGNEQFF. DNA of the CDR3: TGCAGTGCTAGAGAGGGTCGGTTACCGAACCTCTCAGGGAATGAGCAGTTCTTC.

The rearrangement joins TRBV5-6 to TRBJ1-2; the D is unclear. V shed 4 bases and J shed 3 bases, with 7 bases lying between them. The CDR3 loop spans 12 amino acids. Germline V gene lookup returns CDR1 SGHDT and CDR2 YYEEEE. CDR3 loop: CASSTEDYGYTF. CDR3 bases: TGTGCCAGCAGCACGGAAGACTATGGCTACACCTTC.

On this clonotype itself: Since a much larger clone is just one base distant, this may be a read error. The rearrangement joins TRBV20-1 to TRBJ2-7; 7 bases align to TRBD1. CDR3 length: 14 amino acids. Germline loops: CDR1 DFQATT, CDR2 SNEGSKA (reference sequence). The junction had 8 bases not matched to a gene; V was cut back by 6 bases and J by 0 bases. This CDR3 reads CSANNGTASYEQYF. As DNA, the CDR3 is TGCAGTGCCAATAACGGGACAGCCTCCTACGAGCAGTACTTC.

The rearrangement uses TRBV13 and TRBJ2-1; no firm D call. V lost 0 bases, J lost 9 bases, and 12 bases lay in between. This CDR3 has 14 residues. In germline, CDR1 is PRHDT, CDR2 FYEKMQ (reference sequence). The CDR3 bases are TGTGCCAGCAGCTTAGGGCGGTCCACCGGTGAGCAGTTCTTC. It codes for CASSLGRSTGEQFF. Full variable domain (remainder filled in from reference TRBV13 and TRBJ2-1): AAGVIQSPRHLIKEKRETATLKCYPIPRHDTVYWYQQGPGQDPQFLISFYEKMQSDKGSIPDRFSAQQFSDYHSELNMSSLELGDSALYFCASSLGRSTGEQFFGPGTRLTVL.

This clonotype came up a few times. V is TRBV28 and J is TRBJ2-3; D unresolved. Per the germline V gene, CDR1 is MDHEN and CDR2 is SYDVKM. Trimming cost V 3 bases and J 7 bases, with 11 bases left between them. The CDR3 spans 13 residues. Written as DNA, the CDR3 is TGTGCCAGCAGTTTCGGTCAATCCAATACGCAGTATTTT. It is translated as CASSFGQSNTQYF. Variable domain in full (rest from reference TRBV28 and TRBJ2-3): DVKVTQSSRYLVKRTGEKVFLECVQDMDHENMFWYRQDPGLGLRLIYFSYDVKMKEKGDIPEGYSVSREKKERFSLILESASTNQTSMYLCASSFGQSNTQYFGPGTRLTVL.

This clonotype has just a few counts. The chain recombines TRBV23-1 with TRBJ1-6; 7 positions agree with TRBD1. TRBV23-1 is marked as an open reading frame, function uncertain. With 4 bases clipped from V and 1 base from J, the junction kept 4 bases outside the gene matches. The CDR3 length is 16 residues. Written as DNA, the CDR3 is TGCGCCAGCAGTCGGGGGACAGAATCCTATAATTCACCCCTCCACTTT. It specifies CASSRGTESYNSPLHF.

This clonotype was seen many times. CDR3 DNA: TGTGCCAGCAGTTCCCCGGGTAGCGGGAGGGCCATTATGTTCTTC. This codes for CASSSPGSGRAIMFF. This chain links TRBV28 with TRBJ2-1; 11 positions match TRBD2. Germline V gives CDR1 MDHEN, CDR2 SYDVKM. Trimming at V came to 4 bases and at J to 15 bases, leaving 14 bases not matched to a gene. This CDR3 has 15 residues.

The DNA for the CDR3 is TGTGCCACCAGCAGAGATATCATGAACACTGAAGCTTTCTTT. Encoded protein: CATSRDIMNTEAFF. The gene calls are TRBV15 and TRBJ1-1; the D is unclear. Looked up from germline, CDR1 is LNHNV and CDR2 is YYDKDF (reference sequence). This CDR3 contains 14 residues. Trimming cost V 0 bases and J 0 bases, with 5 bases left between them.

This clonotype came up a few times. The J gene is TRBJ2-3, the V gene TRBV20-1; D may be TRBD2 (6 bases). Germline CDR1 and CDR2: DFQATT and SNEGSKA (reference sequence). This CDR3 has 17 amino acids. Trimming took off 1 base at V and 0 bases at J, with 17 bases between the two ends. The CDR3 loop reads CSARGSGLSTSTDTQYF. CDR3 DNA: TGCAGTGCTAGAGGATCGGGACTTTCTACTAGCACAGATACGCAGTATTTT.

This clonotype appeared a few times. The CDR3 DNA sequence: TGCGCCAGCAGGAGTGGCGGGAAGAACACTGAAGCTTTCTTT. It specifies CASRSGGKNTEAFF. The V and J genes are TRBV10-2 and TRBJ1-1; no firm D call. The germline gives CDR1 WSHSY, CDR2 SAAADI. The CDR3 has 14 residues. The V end lost 6 bases, the J end lost 1 base, and 12 bases lay between the germline ends.

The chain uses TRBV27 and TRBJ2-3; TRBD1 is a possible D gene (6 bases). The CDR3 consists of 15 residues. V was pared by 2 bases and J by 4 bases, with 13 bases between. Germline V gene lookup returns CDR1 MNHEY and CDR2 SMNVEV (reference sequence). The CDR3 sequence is CASSLMGARPDTQYF. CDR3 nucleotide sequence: TGTGCCAGCAGTTTAATGGGGGCCCGCCCAGATACGCAGTATTTT.

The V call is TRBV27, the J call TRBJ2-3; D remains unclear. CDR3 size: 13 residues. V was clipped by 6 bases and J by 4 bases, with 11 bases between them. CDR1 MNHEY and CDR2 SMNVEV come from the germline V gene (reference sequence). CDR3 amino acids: CASRLLVPDTQYF. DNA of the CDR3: TGTGCCAGCAGGTTGCTAGTCCCAGATACGCAGTATTTT.

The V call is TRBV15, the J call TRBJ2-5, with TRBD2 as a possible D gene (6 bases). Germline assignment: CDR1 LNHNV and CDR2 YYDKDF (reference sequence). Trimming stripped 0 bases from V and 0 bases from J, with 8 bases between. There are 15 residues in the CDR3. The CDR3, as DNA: TGTGCCACCAGCAGAGATCGGGACTACCAAGAGACCCAGTACTTC. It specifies CATSRDRDYQETQYF.

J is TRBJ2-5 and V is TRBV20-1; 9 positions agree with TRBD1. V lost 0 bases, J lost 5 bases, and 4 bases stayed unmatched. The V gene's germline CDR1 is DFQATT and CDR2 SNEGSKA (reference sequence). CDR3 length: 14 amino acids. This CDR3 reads CSARDPGTGETQYF. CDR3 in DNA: TGCAGTGCTAGAGACCCCGGGACAGGGGAGACCCAGTACTTC.

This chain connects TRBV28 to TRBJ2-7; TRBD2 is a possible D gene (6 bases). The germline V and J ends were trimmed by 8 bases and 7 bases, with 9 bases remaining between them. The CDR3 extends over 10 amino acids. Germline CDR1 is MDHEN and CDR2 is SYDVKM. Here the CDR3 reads CASGTWEQYF. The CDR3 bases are TGTGCCAGCGGGACTTGGGAGCAGTACTTC.

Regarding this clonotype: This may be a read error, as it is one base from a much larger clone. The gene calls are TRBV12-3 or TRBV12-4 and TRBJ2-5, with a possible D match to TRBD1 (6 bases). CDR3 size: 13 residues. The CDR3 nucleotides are TGTGCCGGCAGTTTTGTCCAGGGGGAGACCCAGTACTTC. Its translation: CAGSFVQGETQYF.

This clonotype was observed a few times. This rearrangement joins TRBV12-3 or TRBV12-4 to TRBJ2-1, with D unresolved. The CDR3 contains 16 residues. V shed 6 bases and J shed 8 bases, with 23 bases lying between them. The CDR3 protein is CASSKDGAIRLDEQFF. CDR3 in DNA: TGTGCCAGCAGCAAGGACGGCGCTATTCGTTTGGATGAGCAGTTCTTC.

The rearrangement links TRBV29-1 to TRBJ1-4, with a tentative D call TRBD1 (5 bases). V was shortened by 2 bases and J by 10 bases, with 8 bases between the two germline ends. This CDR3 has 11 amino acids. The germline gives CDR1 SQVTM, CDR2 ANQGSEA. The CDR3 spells CSVEMGGKLFF. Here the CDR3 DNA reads TGCAGCGTTGAAATGGGGGGAAAACTGTTTTTT.

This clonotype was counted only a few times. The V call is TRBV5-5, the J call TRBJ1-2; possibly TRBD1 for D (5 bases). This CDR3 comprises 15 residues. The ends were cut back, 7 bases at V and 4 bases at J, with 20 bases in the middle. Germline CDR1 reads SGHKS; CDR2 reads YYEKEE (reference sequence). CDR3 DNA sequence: TGTGCCAGCTCTGGGGGACTTTTCGGCCCCTATGGCTACACCTTC. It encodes CASSGGLFGPYGYTF.

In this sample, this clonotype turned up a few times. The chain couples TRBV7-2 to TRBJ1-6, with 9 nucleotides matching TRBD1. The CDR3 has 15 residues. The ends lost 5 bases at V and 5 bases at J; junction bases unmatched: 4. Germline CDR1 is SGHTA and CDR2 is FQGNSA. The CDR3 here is CASSPWTGDNSPLHF. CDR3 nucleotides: TGTGCCAGCAGCCCCTGGACAGGGGATAATTCACCCCTCCACTTT.

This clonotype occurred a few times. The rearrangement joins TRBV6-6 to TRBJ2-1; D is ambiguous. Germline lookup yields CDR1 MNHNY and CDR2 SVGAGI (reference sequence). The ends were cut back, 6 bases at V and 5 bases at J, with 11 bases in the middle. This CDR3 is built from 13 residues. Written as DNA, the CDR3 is TGTGCCAGCAGGAATAGGTTGGACAATGAGCAGTTCTTC. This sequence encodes CASRNRLDNEQFF.

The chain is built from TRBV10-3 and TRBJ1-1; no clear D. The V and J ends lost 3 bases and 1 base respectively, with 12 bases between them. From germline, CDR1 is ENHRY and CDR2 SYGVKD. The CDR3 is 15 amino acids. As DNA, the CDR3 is TGTGCCATCAGTGAAAGGCCCGGCGGGAACACTGAAGCTTTCTTT. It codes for CAISERPGGNTEAFF.

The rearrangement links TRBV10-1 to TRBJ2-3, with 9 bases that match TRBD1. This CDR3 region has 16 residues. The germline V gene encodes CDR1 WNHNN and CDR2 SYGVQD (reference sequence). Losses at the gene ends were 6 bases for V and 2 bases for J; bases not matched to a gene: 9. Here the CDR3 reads CASSPGQGRITDTQYF. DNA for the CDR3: TGCGCCAGCAGCCCTGGACAGGGGAGGATCACAGATACGCAGTATTTT.

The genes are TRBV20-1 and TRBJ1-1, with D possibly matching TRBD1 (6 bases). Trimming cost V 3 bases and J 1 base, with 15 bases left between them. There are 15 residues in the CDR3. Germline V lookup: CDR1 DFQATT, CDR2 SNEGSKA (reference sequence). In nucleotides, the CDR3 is TGCAGTGCTAGGGGGGCCCAGACAGGGAACACTGAAGCTTTCTTT. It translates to CSARGAQTGNTEAFF.

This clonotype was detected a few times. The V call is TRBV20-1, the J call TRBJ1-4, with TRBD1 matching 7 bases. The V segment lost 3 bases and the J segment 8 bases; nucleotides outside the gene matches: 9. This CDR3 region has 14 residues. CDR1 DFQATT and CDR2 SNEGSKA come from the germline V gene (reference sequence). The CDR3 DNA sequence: TGCAGTGCTAGGCCGAGACAGGGAGGGGAAAAACTGTTTTTT. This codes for CSARPRQGGEKLFF.

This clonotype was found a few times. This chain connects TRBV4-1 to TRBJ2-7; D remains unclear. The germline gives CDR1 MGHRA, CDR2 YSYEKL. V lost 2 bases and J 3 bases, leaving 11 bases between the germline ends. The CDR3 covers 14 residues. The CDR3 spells CASSQQRFYYEQYF. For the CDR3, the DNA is TGCGCCAGCAGCCAACAAAGGTTCTACTACGAGCAGTACTTC.

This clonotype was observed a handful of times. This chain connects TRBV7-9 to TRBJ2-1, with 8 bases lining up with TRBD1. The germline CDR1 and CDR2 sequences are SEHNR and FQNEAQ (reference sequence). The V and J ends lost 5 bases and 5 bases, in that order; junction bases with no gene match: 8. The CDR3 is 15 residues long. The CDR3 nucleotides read TGTGCCAGCAGCGGACAGGGAGTCCTCGACAATGAGCAGTTCTTC. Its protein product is CASSGQGVLDNEQFF.

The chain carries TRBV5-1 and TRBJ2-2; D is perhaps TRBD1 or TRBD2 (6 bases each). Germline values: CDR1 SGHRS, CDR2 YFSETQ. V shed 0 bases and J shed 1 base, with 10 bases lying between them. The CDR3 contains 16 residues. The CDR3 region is CASSLVGGMNTGELFF. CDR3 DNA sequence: TGCGCCAGCAGCTTGGTAGGGGGGATGAACACCGGGGAGCTGTTTTTT.

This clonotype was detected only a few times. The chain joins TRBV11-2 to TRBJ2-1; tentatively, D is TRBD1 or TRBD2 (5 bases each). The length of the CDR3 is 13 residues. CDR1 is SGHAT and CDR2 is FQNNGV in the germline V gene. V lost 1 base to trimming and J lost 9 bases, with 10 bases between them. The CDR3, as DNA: TGTGCCAGCAGCTTAGGTTGGGGGAGTGAGCAGTTCTTC. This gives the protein CASSLGWGSEQFF.

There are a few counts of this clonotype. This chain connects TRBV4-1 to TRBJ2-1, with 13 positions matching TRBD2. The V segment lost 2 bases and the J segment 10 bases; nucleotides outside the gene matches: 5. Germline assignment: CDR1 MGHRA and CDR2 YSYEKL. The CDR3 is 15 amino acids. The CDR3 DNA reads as TGCGCCAGCAGCCAAACGGGACTAGCGGGACACGAGCAGTTCTTC. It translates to CASSQTGLAGHEQFF.